Listed below are T cell receptor beta chains from one sample, sequenced in a study of T cell responses to AZD1222 COVID-19 vaccine. The data were produced by immunoSEQ multiplex PCR, yet TCRdb's version contains in-frame clones alone and is incomplete. The sample has approximately 130,000 clones; around 89% are singletons. Here the sequenced sample was peripheral blood, taken on day 0 of MenACWY control vaccination. The receptors stem from an adult in good health. Both conserved end residues are part of each CDR3. D genes are given only for firm matches. Size values are once, few and many counts, or a class for expanded clones, and some rows have none.

v_gene: TRBV6-5
d_gene: TRBD2
abundance: NA
j_gene: TRBJ2-1
CDR3nt: TGTGCCAGCAGTTATGTTCGACCCGGGACTAGCATGTTCTTC
CDR3aa: CASSYVRPGTSMFF

v_gene: TRBV5-1
d_gene: NA
abundance: NA
j_gene: TRBJ1-1
CDR3nt: TGCGCCAGCAGCTTGGGTATGACTGGCACTGAAGCTTTCTTT
CDR3aa: CASSLGMTGTEAFF

v_gene: TRBV2
d_gene: NA
abundance: NA
j_gene: TRBJ1-2
CDR3nt: TGTGCCAGCAGTTTTTCGAGTCGTAGGACGAACTTCTATGGCTACACCTTC
CDR3aa: CASSFSSRRTNFYGYTF

v_gene: TRBV20-1
d_gene: NA
abundance: NA
j_gene: TRBJ2-1
CDR3nt: TGCAGTGCTAGTGGTACCTCCTACAATGAGCAGTTCTTC
CDR3aa: CSASGTSYNEQFF

v_gene: TRBV11-2
d_gene: NA
abundance: NA
j_gene: TRBJ2-7
CDR3nt: TGTGCCAGCAGCCCGGGGCAGGGTAGTGGCAGCTACGAGCAGTACTTC
CDR3aa: CASSPGQGSGSYEQYF

v_gene: TRBV19
d_gene: TRBD2
abundance: NA
j_gene: TRBJ2-2
CDR3nt: TGTGCCAGTAATTCGGCGGGGAGGGGAGGCCCCGGGGAGCTGTTTTTT
CDR3aa: CASNSAGRGGPGELFF

v_gene: TRBV5-1
d_gene: TRBD1
abundance: NA
j_gene: TRBJ2-7
CDR3nt: TGCGCCAGCAGCCCAGTCCAGGACAGGGCTTCCTACGAGCAGTACTTC
CDR3aa: CASSPVQDRASYEQYF

v_gene: TRBV18
d_gene: TRBD2
abundance: NA
j_gene: TRBJ2-7
CDR3nt: TGTGCCAGCTCACCCTTAGCGGGAGAGGTAAACGAGCAGTACTTC
CDR3aa: CASSPLAGEVNEQYF

v_gene: TRBV6-2/TRBV6-3
d_gene: TRBD1
abundance: NA
j_gene: TRBJ2-7
CDR3nt: TGTGCCAGCAGTTACTCGGACAGGGGGCCCTACGAGCAGTACTTC
CDR3aa: CASSYSDRGPYEQYF

v_gene: TRBV4-1
d_gene: TRBD2
abundance: NA
j_gene: TRBJ2-7
CDR3nt: TGCGCCAGCAGCCAATCGGGACTAGCGGCAAGGGGCGAGCAGTACTTC
CDR3aa: CASSQSGLAARGEQYF

v_gene: TRBV19
d_gene: NA
abundance: NA
j_gene: TRBJ1-5
CDR3nt: TGTGCCAGCCGGATAAGCAATCAGCCCCAGCATTTT
CDR3aa: CASRISNQPQHF

v_gene: TRBV7-9
d_gene: TRBD2
abundance: NA
j_gene: TRBJ2-7
CDR3nt: TGTGCCAGCAGCCTGGGACTAGCAATCGACGAGCAGTACTTC
CDR3aa: CASSLGLAIDEQYF

v_gene: TRBV7-2
d_gene: NA
abundance: NA
j_gene: TRBJ1-5
CDR3nt: TGTGCCAGCAGCTTGACAGGTGGCTCCAATCAGCCCCAGCATTTT
CDR3aa: CASSLTGGSNQPQHF

v_gene: TRBV2
d_gene: NA
abundance: few
j_gene: TRBJ2-7
CDR3nt: TGTGCCAGCAAAGAAGTAGAATCCTACGAGCAGTACTTC
CDR3aa: CASKEVESYEQYF

v_gene: TRBV27
d_gene: NA
abundance: NA
j_gene: TRBJ2-1
CDR3nt: TGTGCCAGCAGCTCCAAGCGGACCCCTTACAATGAGCAGTTCTTC
CDR3aa: CASSSKRTPYNEQFF

v_gene: TRBV30
d_gene: NA
abundance: NA
j_gene: TRBJ1-3
CDR3nt: TGTGCCTGGACGGGACACGTCTCTGGAAACACCATATATTTT
CDR3aa: CAWTGHVSGNTIYF

v_gene: TRBV21-1
d_gene: NA
abundance: once
j_gene: TRBJ2-7
CDR3nt: TGTGCCAGCAGCAAACTGAGCCCGGACAGGTCCTACGAGCAGTACTTC
CDR3aa: CASSKLSPDRSYEQYF

v_gene: TRBV5-1
d_gene: TRBD1
abundance: NA
j_gene: TRBJ2-3
CDR3nt: TGCGCCAGCAGCCCGGGACAGGGGTTTTCAGATACACAGTATTTT
CDR3aa: CASSPGQGFSDTQYF

v_gene: TRBV11-2
d_gene: TRBD2
abundance: NA
j_gene: TRBJ2-5
CDR3nt: TGTGCCAGCAGACGAACTAGCGAGGCAGAGACCCAGTACTTC
CDR3aa: CASRRTSEAETQYF

v_gene: TRBV6-4
d_gene: NA
abundance: once
j_gene: TRBJ2-1
CDR3nt: TGTGCCAGCAGTGACGGGAGTCCCGAGCAGTTCTTC
CDR3aa: CASSDGSPEQFF

v_gene: TRBV20-1
d_gene: NA
abundance: NA
j_gene: TRBJ2-3
CDR3nt: TGCAGTGGGAGCACAGATACGCAGTATTTT
CDR3aa: CSGSTDTQYF

v_gene: TRBV13
d_gene: NA
abundance: NA
j_gene: TRBJ1-6
CDR3nt: TGTGCCAGCAGCTTAGGAGGCGGCAGGGATAATTCACCCCTCCACTTT
CDR3aa: CASSLGGGRDNSPLHF

v_gene: TRBV3-1/TRBV3-2
d_gene: TRBD1
abundance: few
j_gene: TRBJ1-6
CDR3nt: TGTGCCAGCAGCCCCCGGGACAGAGATAATTCACCCCTCCACTTT
CDR3aa: CASSPRDRDNSPLHF